The entry below describes one T cell receptor (beta chain). Its antigen remains unidentified. This sample was included in a study of T cell clonotyping in hematopoietic cell transplantation. The study's findings and limits: Broader posttransplant TCR repertoire diversity was predicted by graft donor and pretransplant recipient Inverse Simpson Index values. Pathologically expanded recipient clonotypes increased progressively from day 30 to day 180 as diversity fell. At the given depth, recipient repertoires were over 95% de novo clonotypes.

Recipient blood drawn about 28 days pretransplant and days 30, 100, 180 after. Germline V gene lookup returns CDR1 GTSNPN and CDR2 SVGIG (reference sequence). V shed 3 bases and J shed 3 bases, with 12 bases lying between them. This CDR3 comprises 13 residues. Measured with immunoSEQ multiplex PCR; TCRdb has only the in-frame clones, and not every one. Found here are over 8,000 clones, 40% to 65% of them singletons; the top ten hold approximately 12%. Sample: peripheral blood mononuclear cells, taken 100 days after allogeneic stem cell transplant. This TCR was recovered from a female patient between 50 and 59 years old who had an allogeneic stem cell transplant from an unrelated donor, so the T cells may come from the graft donor. Some clones in this sample may be carry-over from other donors' samples. V and J are TRBV30 and TRBJ2-7; D call uncertain. The CDR3 is CAWRIGRLYEQYF. The CDR3 DNA reads as TGTGCCTGGAGAATCGGCAGGCTCTACGAGCAGTACTTC.